Listed below are T cell receptor beta chains from one sample, sequenced in a study of regulatory dendritic cells for organ transplantation. Some clones are missing from TCRdb's copy, which holds only in-frame ones; the method was immunoSEQ multiplex PCR. The table has over 20,000 clones, over 75% seen once; the top ten hold around 0.68%. The antigens these receptors bind are not known. The sample taken for sequencing was naive CD4+ T cells from blood cultured with regulatory dendritic cells. These TCRs come from a human donor in good health. CDR3s include the opening cysteine and the closing phenylalanine or tryptophan. Fields, in order: J gene, clone size, D gene, V gene, CDR3 length, CDR3 DNA, CDR3 protein. A D gene is named only where the DNA matches it firmly. Clone size, where shown, is once, few, many, or a class for clones that have expanded.

J gene: TRBJ2-2
clone size: -
D gene: -
V gene: TRBV30
CDR3 length: 12
CDR3 DNA: TGTGCCTGGAGTGTTCGCACCGGGGAGCTGTTTTTT
CDR3 protein: CAWSVRTGELFF

J gene: TRBJ1-1
clone size: -
D gene: TRBD1
V gene: TRBV5-4
CDR3 length: 14
CDR3 DNA: TGTGCCAGCAGCATCCGGGACAGGGGAGTTGAAGCTTTCTTT
CDR3 protein: CASSIRDRGVEAFF

J gene: TRBJ2-5
clone size: -
D gene: -
V gene: TRBV19
CDR3 length: 13
CDR3 DNA: TGTGCCAGTAGTATTACGGATCAAGAGACCCAGTACTTC
CDR3 protein: CASSITDQETQYF

J gene: TRBJ2-5
clone size: -
D gene: TRBD2
V gene: TRBV7-9
CDR3 length: 17
CDR3 DNA: TGTGCCAGCAGCCCACCGACTAGCGGGAGGGGCCAAGAGACCCAGTACTTC
CDR3 protein: CASSPPTSGRGQETQYF

J gene: TRBJ2-7
clone size: -
D gene: -
V gene: TRBV6-6
CDR3 length: 15
CDR3 DNA: TGTGCCAGCATAAGGGACGGCACGACCCGGAGGGAGCAGTACTTC
CDR3 protein: CASIRDGTTRREQYF

J gene: TRBJ2-1
clone size: -
D gene: -
V gene: TRBV11-2
CDR3 length: 14
CDR3 DNA: TGTGCCAGCAGCTTAGTGGTTTCGGTAAGTGAGCAGTTCTTC
CDR3 protein: CASSLVVSVSEQFF

J gene: TRBJ1-1
clone size: -
D gene: -
V gene: TRBV18
CDR3 length: 15
CDR3 DNA: TGTGCCAGCTCACCACTCCCGGGGGGGAAGGCTGAAGCTTTCTTT
CDR3 protein: CASSPLPGGKAEAFF

J gene: TRBJ1-2
clone size: once
D gene: -
V gene: TRBV27
CDR3 length: 13
CDR3 DNA: TGTGCCAGCAGTTTTACAGGGAACTATGGCTACACCTTC
CDR3 protein: CASSFTGNYGYTF

J gene: TRBJ2-3
clone size: -
D gene: -
V gene: TRBV7-2
CDR3 length: 16
CDR3 DNA: TGTGCCAGCAGCTTAGAGGGGCGGGCGCCCACAGATACGCAGTATTTT
CDR3 protein: CASSLEGRAPTDTQYF

J gene: TRBJ2-5
clone size: -
D gene: -
V gene: TRBV5-6
CDR3 length: 15
CDR3 DNA: TGTGCCAGCAGCTCCCTGAGGCTCCCCATTGAGACCCAGTACTTC
CDR3 protein: CASSSLRLPIETQYF

J gene: TRBJ2-5
clone size: -
D gene: -
V gene: TRBV30
CDR3 length: 14
CDR3 DNA: TGTGCCTGGAGTGAGGGGGGAATTCAAGAGACCCAGTACTTC
CDR3 protein: CAWSEGGIQETQYF

J gene: TRBJ2-3
clone size: -
D gene: TRBD2
V gene: TRBV5-4
CDR3 length: 16
CDR3 DNA: TGTGCCAGCAGCTTGGGGGGTCAAAGGGACTACCAGTTTCAGTATTTT
CDR3 protein: CASSLGGQRDYQFQYF

J gene: TRBJ2-1
clone size: -
D gene: TRBD1
V gene: TRBV27
CDR3 length: 17
CDR3 DNA: TGTGCCAGCAGTTTGGGGACAGGGAGTAGCTCCTACAATGAGCAGTTCTTC
CDR3 protein: CASSLGTGSSSYNEQFF

J gene: TRBJ2-3
clone size: -
D gene: -
V gene: TRBV7-2
CDR3 length: 15
CDR3 DNA: TGTGCCAGCAGCTTAGGGGGCGGACACACAGATACGCAGTATTTT
CDR3 protein: CASSLGGGHTDTQYF

J gene: TRBJ1-1
clone size: -
D gene: -
V gene: TRBV18
CDR3 length: 14
CDR3 DNA: TGTGCCAGCTCACCAGCATACCCAGAAGCTGAAGCTTTCTTT
CDR3 protein: CASSPAYPEAEAFF

J gene: TRBJ2-3
clone size: -
D gene: TRBD2
V gene: TRBV7-9
CDR3 length: 15
CDR3 DNA: TGTGCCAGCAGCTTAAGCGGGGGCTCAACAGATACGCAGTATTTT
CDR3 protein: CASSLSGGSTDTQYF

J gene: TRBJ1-1
clone size: -
D gene: -
V gene: TRBV6-1
CDR3 length: 12
CDR3 DNA: TGTGCCAGCAGTGAATTGGAGTCTGAAGCTTTCTTT
CDR3 protein: CASSELESEAFF

J gene: TRBJ1-2
clone size: -
D gene: TRBD1
V gene: TRBV27
CDR3 length: 16
CDR3 DNA: TGTGCCTGCGGTTACCGAGGGGGGACAGAACCCTATGGCTACACCTTC
CDR3 protein: CACGYRGGTEPYGYTF

J gene: TRBJ1-3
clone size: -
D gene: -
V gene: TRBV27
CDR3 length: 16
CDR3 DNA: TGTGCCAGCAGTTTTACCACTGAGGAATCTGGAAACACCATATATTTT
CDR3 protein: CASSFTTEESGNTIYF

J gene: TRBJ2-1
clone size: once
D gene: TRBD2
V gene: TRBV11-3
CDR3 length: 16
CDR3 DNA: TGTGCCAGCAGCTTGATAGCGGGGAGCTCCTACAATGAGCAGTTCTTC
CDR3 protein: CASSLIAGSSYNEQFF

J gene: TRBJ1-1
clone size: -
D gene: TRBD1
V gene: TRBV18
CDR3 length: 14
CDR3 DNA: TGTGCCAGCTCACCACTTGGACAGGACACTGAAGCTTTCTTT
CDR3 protein: CASSPLGQDTEAFF

J gene: TRBJ1-5
clone size: -
D gene: -
V gene: TRBV18
CDR3 length: 16
CDR3 DNA: TGTGCCAGCTCACCCGGACAGTTCCAGGGTAATCAGCCCCAGCATTTT
CDR3 protein: CASSPGQFQGNQPQHF

J gene: TRBJ1-3
clone size: few
D gene: TRBD1
V gene: TRBV7-2
CDR3 length: 17
CDR3 DNA: TGTGCCAGCAGCTTAGCGCCGACAGGGGGCGGTGGAAACACCATATATTTT
CDR3 protein: CASSLAPTGGGGNTIYF

J gene: TRBJ2-4
clone size: -
D gene: TRBD2
V gene: TRBV7-9
CDR3 length: 18
CDR3 DNA: TGTGCCAGCAGCTTAGCGCGGGCGGGAGGGCCGTCTTACTACATTCAGTACTTC
CDR3 protein: CASSLARAGGPSYYIQYF

J gene: TRBJ2-3
clone size: -
D gene: -
V gene: TRBV5-1
CDR3 length: 15
CDR3 DNA: TGCGCCAGCAGCATCAGACAAGGGGTGGGGGATACGCAGTATTTT
CDR3 protein: CASSIRQGVGDTQYF

J gene: TRBJ2-7
clone size: -
D gene: -
V gene: TRBV11-2
CDR3 length: 14
CDR3 DNA: TGTGCCAGCAGCTTAGATCTGGGGGTGTACGAGCAGTACTTC
CDR3 protein: CASSLDLGVYEQYF

J gene: TRBJ2-5
clone size: -
D gene: -
V gene: TRBV2
CDR3 length: 11
CDR3 DNA: TGTGCCAGCTTGGGGGCCGAGACCCAGTACTTC
CDR3 protein: CASLGAETQYF

J gene: TRBJ2-5
clone size: once
D gene: -
V gene: TRBV28
CDR3 length: 13
CDR3 DNA: TGTGCCAGCAGTGAGGGGGGTAGGAAGACCCAGTACTTC
CDR3 protein: CASSEGGRKTQYF

J gene: TRBJ1-1
clone size: once
D gene: -
V gene: TRBV7-6
CDR3 length: 21
CDR3 DNA: TGTGCCAGCAGCTTAGTTTCTGCCCTGTCTGGCAAAAAGGCGGGTTACACTGAAGCTTTCTTT
CDR3 protein: CASSLVSALSGKKAGYTEAFF

J gene: TRBJ2-1
clone size: -
D gene: TRBD2
V gene: TRBV28
CDR3 length: 18
CDR3 DNA: TGTGCCAGCAGTCAGGGCAGACTCGGGGGGGGCCCCTACAATGAGCAGTTCTTC
CDR3 protein: CASSQGRLGGGPYNEQFF

J gene: TRBJ1-3
clone size: -
D gene: -
V gene: TRBV5-4
CDR3 length: 14
CDR3 DNA: TGTGCCAGCAGCCATATAAACTCTGGAAACACCATATATTTT
CDR3 protein: CASSHINSGNTIYF

J gene: TRBJ1-4
clone size: -
D gene: -
V gene: TRBV30
CDR3 length: 14
CDR3 DNA: TGTGCCTGGAGTAGGACAGCCTCGCCTGAAAAACTGTTTTTT
CDR3 protein: CAWSRTASPEKLFF

J gene: TRBJ2-4
clone size: -
D gene: -
V gene: TRBV29-1
CDR3 length: 14
CDR3 DNA: TGCAGCGTTGAGGCCAGAGGGGCCAAAAACATTCAGTACTTC
CDR3 protein: CSVEARGAKNIQYF

J gene: TRBJ1-1
clone size: -
D gene: -
V gene: TRBV7-9
CDR3 length: 14
CDR3 DNA: TGTGCCAGCAGCTTACCGGGGTCCTCGTTGGAAGCTTTCTTT
CDR3 protein: CASSLPGSSLEAFF

J gene: TRBJ2-5
clone size: -
D gene: -
V gene: TRBV11-2
CDR3 length: 13
CDR3 DNA: TGTGCCAGCAGCTTAGGGCTCCAAGAGACCCAATACTTC
CDR3 protein: CASSLGLQETQYF

J gene: TRBJ2-1
clone size: -
D gene: -
V gene: TRBV28
CDR3 length: 13
CDR3 DNA: TGTGCCAGCAGCCGGGGTCTTTACAATGAGCAGTTCTTC
CDR3 protein: CASSRGLYNEQFF

J gene: TRBJ1-5
clone size: -
D gene: -
V gene: TRBV18
CDR3 length: 13
CDR3 DNA: TGTGCCAGCTCACAGGGGATCAATCAGCCCCAGCATTTT
CDR3 protein: CASSQGINQPQHF

J gene: TRBJ1-2
clone size: -
D gene: TRBD1
V gene: TRBV7-2
CDR3 length: 19
CDR3 DNA: TGTGCCAGCAGCCGTCCGAACAGCCTCCGGGACAGGGTAAACTATGGCTACACCTTC
CDR3 protein: CASSRPNSLRDRVNYGYTF

J gene: TRBJ2-1
clone size: -
D gene: TRBD2
V gene: TRBV7-2
CDR3 length: 18
CDR3 DNA: TGTGCCAGCAGCTTACTACCCGGGGCTAGCGGGAATTCGGATGAGCAGTTCTTC
CDR3 protein: CASSLLPGASGNSDEQFF

J gene: TRBJ2-2
clone size: -
D gene: TRBD1
V gene: TRBV5-4
CDR3 length: 16
CDR3 DNA: TGTGCCAGCAGCCCGCCCGGGACAGCGAACACCGGGGAGCTGTTTTTT
CDR3 protein: CASSPPGTANTGELFF

J gene: TRBJ1-5
clone size: -
D gene: -
V gene: TRBV6-5
CDR3 length: 14
CDR3 DNA: TGTGCCAGCAGCATAAATAGAGGATATGAGCCCCAGCATTTT
CDR3 protein: CASSINRGYEPQHF

J gene: TRBJ2-3
clone size: -
D gene: TRBD2
V gene: TRBV5-1
CDR3 length: 15
CDR3 DNA: TGCGCCAGCAGCTCTTTAGCGGGAGATGGAGATACGCAGTATTTT
CDR3 protein: CASSSLAGDGDTQYF

J gene: TRBJ1-5
clone size: -
D gene: -
V gene: TRBV7-9
CDR3 length: 17
CDR3 DNA: TGTGCCAGCAGCTTAGCCGTGGGGGCGAGTAGCAATCAGCCCCAGCATTTT
CDR3 protein: CASSLAVGASSNQPQHF

J gene: TRBJ2-3
clone size: once
D gene: TRBD2
V gene: TRBV7-9
CDR3 length: 18
CDR3 DNA: TGTGCCAGCAGCCCTTCTCAATTCAGTAGCGGGAGCACAGATACGCAGTATTTT
CDR3 protein: CASSPSQFSSGSTDTQYF

J gene: TRBJ2-2
clone size: -
D gene: -
V gene: TRBV18
CDR3 length: 14
CDR3 DNA: TGTGCCAGCTCACCACCGGAGAGCACCGGGGAGCTGTTTTTT
CDR3 protein: CASSPPESTGELFF

J gene: TRBJ1-2
clone size: -
D gene: -
V gene: TRBV23-1
CDR3 length: 16
CDR3 DNA: TGCGCCAGCAGTCATTCCGGACCACACAAACAACATGGCTACACCTTC
CDR3 protein: CASSHSGPHKQHGYTF

J gene: TRBJ2-7
clone size: -
D gene: TRBD1
V gene: TRBV19
CDR3 length: 14
CDR3 DNA: TGTGCCAGTAGCATCCGGGACAGAGGGTACGAGCAGTACTTC
CDR3 protein: CASSIRDRGYEQYF

J gene: TRBJ2-7
clone size: -
D gene: -
V gene: TRBV5-4
CDR3 length: 14
CDR3 DNA: TGTGCCAGCCGGAAAGGTGGCGGGAAGTACGAGCAGTACTTC
CDR3 protein: CASRKGGGKYEQYF

J gene: TRBJ2-7
clone size: -
D gene: TRBD1
V gene: TRBV19
CDR3 length: 15
CDR3 DNA: TGTGCCAGTAAACCTTACGGGACAGGGGAAAACGAGCAGTACTTC
CDR3 protein: CASKPYGTGENEQYF

J gene: TRBJ1-1
clone size: -
D gene: -
V gene: TRBV7-2
CDR3 length: 14
CDR3 DNA: TGTGCCAGCAGCTCCCAACATGTGAACACTGAAGCTTTCTTT
CDR3 protein: CASSSQHVNTEAFF

J gene: TRBJ2-7
clone size: -
D gene: -
V gene: TRBV10-3
CDR3 length: 13
CDR3 DNA: TGTGCCATCTCGGTACTAGCCTCCTACGAGCAGTACTTC
CDR3 protein: CAISVLASYEQYF

J gene: TRBJ1-5
clone size: -
D gene: -
V gene: TRBV12-5
CDR3 length: 13
CDR3 DNA: TGTGCTAGTGCCCCGGACAGCAATCAGCCCCAGCATTTT
CDR3 protein: CASAPDSNQPQHF

J gene: TRBJ1-6
clone size: -
D gene: -
V gene: TRBV28
CDR3 length: 15
CDR3 DNA: TGTGCCGGAAACCGCCTTGGGGGTAGAAGATCACCCCTCCACTTT
CDR3 protein: CAGNRLGGRRSPLHF